This TCR beta chain was captured in a study of blood T cell repertoires in COVID-19. About the study: COVID-19 samples, acute and convalescent, were from the United States, Italy and Spain. T cells, B-cell-depleted T cells, or PBMCs provided the cDNA or gDNA that served as material.

The CDR3 runs to 15 residues. Germline values: CDR1 WSHSY, CDR2 SAAADI. The V gene lost 6 bases and the J gene lost 6 bases, with 18 bases spanning the gap. The authors' processing: Estimation of nucleated cell counts relied on the amplification of reference gene primers. TCRdb's copy holds only in-frame clones and misses some; the assay was immunoSEQ multiplex PCR. V, J and clone size are taken as reported in that table, and D and trimming were inferred from the DNA itself. The sample lists about 110,000 clones, around 84% occurring once. The sequencing input was peripheral blood. The chain recombines TRBV10-2 with TRBJ2-1; D may be TRBD2 (7 bases). The TCR was taken from a man aged 35 to 55 with acute or convalescent COVID-19. CDR3 in amino acids: CASRLGGPGGNEQFF. The DNA of the CDR3 is TGCGCCAGCAGATTAGGGGGTCCGGGAGGCAATGAGCAGTTCTTC.